This TCR beta chain was obtained from a study of T cells in Graves' hyperthyroidism and ophthalmopathy. Study results and limitations: Most expanded thyroid clonotypes above 0.001 also appeared in blood.

Note on this clonotype: Its target is not known.

Amplification of TCR beta CDR3 regions was performed using RNA transcripts as template. HTBI primers were the set used in a first-round RT-PCR of the TCR CDR3. TCRdb itself ran the multiplex PCR reads through MiXCR, one entry per CDR3 protein. The data show roughly 570,000 distinct CDR3 sequences, 46% seen once. Germline V gene data show CDR1 as SEHNR and CDR2 as FQNEAQ (reference sequence). The CDR3 is made up of 19 amino acids. Losses at the gene ends were 5 bases for V and 2 bases for J; bases not matched to a gene: 15. Participants, patients aged 18 to 65, had newly diagnosed hyperthyroidism with a duration under 2 months.

The chain combines TRBV7-9 with TRBJ1-4, with TRBD1 matching over 9 bases. The sequence came from a young woman with Graves' hyperthyroidism. Sequences were obtained from peripheral blood or thyroid tissue (not recorded which). CDR3 sequence: CASSQQGGDRASTNEKLFF. DNA for the CDR3: TGTGCCAGCAGCCAACAGGGGGGGGACAGGGCTTCCACTAATGAAAAACTGTTTTTT.